Listed here are 14 T cell receptor beta chains from one sample, sequenced in a study of human T cells and chemical hapten exposure. MiXCR, run by TCRdb on the RACE reads, gives a single entry per CDR3 protein. The sample lists 65,000 to 95,000 distinct CDR3 sequences, about 6.3% occurring once. The time point: patch test 2, 6 weeks after DPC sensitization. Specified treatment: therapeutic diphenylcyclopropenone sensitization with weekly scalp DPC. The source material was whole blood, sampled in connection with sensitization to the hapten diphenylcyclopropenone (DPC). Source of these receptors: a woman in her twenties or thirties with alopecia areata. Some clones in this sample may be carry-over from other donors' samples.

V is TRBV5-6 and J is TRBJ1-5; D not certain. The germline V gene encodes CDR1 SGHDT and CDR2 YYEEEE. This CDR3 spans 15 amino acids. V shed 1 base and J shed 7 bases, with 15 bases lying between them. The CDR3 is CASSLWARETQPQHF. In DNA form, the CDR3 reads TGTGCCAGCAGCTTGTGGGCTCGGGAGACCCAGCCCCAGCATTTT. Full variable domain (rest looked up from reference TRBV5-6 and TRBJ1-5): DAGVTQSPTHLIKTRGQQVTLRCSPKSGHDTVSWYQQALGQGPQFIFQYYEEEERQRGNFPDRFSGHQFPNYSSELNVNALLLGDSALYLCASSLWARETQPQHFGDGTRLSIL.

This clonotype was seen repeatedly, ten times or more. The chain is built from TRBV6-4 and TRBJ2-7, with TRBD1 matching over 9 bases. V lost 10 bases to trimming and J lost 4 bases; unmatched junction nucleotides: 14. Germline CDR1 is MRHNA and CDR2 is SNTAGT. This CDR3 has 15 residues. CDR3 sequence: CAKIPGQGRSYEQYF. In DNA form, the CDR3 reads TGTGCCAAAATTCCGGGACAGGGAAGGTCTTACGAGCAGTACTTC.

There are a few counts of this clonotype. The chain is built from TRBV29-1 and TRBJ1-2; D may be TRBD1 (5 bases). V was clipped by 0 bases and J by 4 bases, with 9 bases between them. Per germline, CDR1 SQVTM and CDR2 ANQGSEA. The CDR3 is 13 amino acids. The CDR3 region is CSVEDRELYGYTF. The CDR3 DNA follows: TGCAGCGTTGAAGACAGGGAGCTCTATGGCTACACCTTC.

At least ten counts were recorded for this clonotype. This sequence joins TRBV20-1 and TRBJ2-5; unclear D gene. V dropped 3 bases and J dropped 2 bases, with 7 bases sitting between them. Germline V gives CDR1 DFQATT, CDR2 SNEGSKA (reference sequence). The CDR3 is made up of 12 amino acids. The CDR3 DNA is TGCAGTGCTAGCGCTACGCAAGAGACCCAGTACTTC. This codes for CSASATQETQYF.

The table lists this clonotype with a few counts. V gene TRBV6-5 combines with J gene TRBJ1-6; D may be TRBD1 (5 bases). The length of the CDR3 is 15 residues. CDR1 and CDR2 (germline): MNHEY, SVGAGI. Trimming took off 6 bases at V and 7 bases at J, with 16 bases between the two ends. Here the CDR3 DNA reads TGTGCCAGCAGGCGGTGGGGGACGGAAAATTCACCCCTCCACTTT. Residues: CASRRWGTENSPLHF.

The genes are TRBV7-9 and TRBJ1-6; no firm D call. V gave up 5 bases and J gave up 14 bases, with 16 bases separating them. Germline loops: CDR1 SEHNR, CDR2 FQNEAQ (reference sequence). The length of the CDR3 is 13 residues. The CDR3, as DNA: TGTGCCAGCAGCCTAAATCCTTTTGAGGCCCTCCACTTT. It encodes CASSLNPFEALHF.

This clonotype was detected many times. The gene calls are TRBV2 and TRBJ1-1; the match to TRBD1 covers 7 bases. With 7 bases clipped from V and 11 bases from J, the junction kept 10 bases outside the gene matches. This CDR3 contains 12 residues. CDR1 and CDR2 from the germline V gene are SNHLY and FYNNEI. The CDR3 nucleotides read TGTGCCAGCATCAGGGACAGCCTGAAGGCTTTCTTT. Encoded protein: CASIRDSLKAFF.

This sequence joins TRBV13 and TRBJ1-2; maybe TRBD1 (5 bases). The length of the CDR3 is 16 residues. V was cut by 0 bases and J by 5 bases, with 16 bases left in between. CDR1 PRHDT and CDR2 FYEKMQ come from the germline V gene (reference sequence). CDR3 residues: CASSLGPGTGLYGYTF. In DNA, the CDR3 is TGTGCCAGCAGCTTAGGGCCAGGAACAGGCCTGTATGGCTACACCTTC.

This clonotype was seen more than once but under ten times. The chain carries TRBV12-3 or TRBV12-4 and TRBJ2-1; TRBD2 agrees at 9 bases. The trim removed 7 bases at V and 6 bases at J, leaving 4 bases unmatched. This CDR3 spans 13 amino acids. The CDR3 loop reads CASNLAGINEQFF. Written as DNA, the CDR3 is TGTGCCAGCAACCTAGCGGGGATCAATGAGCAGTTCTTC.

This clonotype occurred many times. In DNA form, the CDR3 reads TGTGCCAGCAGTTACTCGACGGGGAGCTCCTATAATTCACCCCTCCACTTT. The encoded protein is CASSYSTGSSYNSPLHF. The chain recombines TRBV6-5 with TRBJ1-6; no definite D call. This CDR3 has 17 residues. Germline V CDR1 and CDR2: MNHEY, SVGAGI. Trimming took off 0 bases at V and 0 bases at J, with 9 bases between the two ends.

This clonotype was recorded many times. The rearrangement joins TRBV20-1 to TRBJ2-6, with TRBD1 as a possible D gene (5 bases). The CDR3 runs to 15 residues. The V end was cut by 3 bases, the J end by 0 bases, with 9 bases between. Germline V lookup: CDR1 DFQATT, CDR2 SNEGSKA (reference sequence). CDR3 region: CSASRGASGANVLTF. CDR3 DNA sequence: TGCAGTGCTAGTAGGGGCGCCTCTGGGGCCAACGTCCTGACTTTC.

This clonotype was counted a few times. The chain uses TRBV12-3 or TRBV12-4 and TRBJ1-2; D unresolved. Between the trimmed V and J ends, which lost 6 bases and 3 bases, there was a span of 11 bases. This CDR3 contains 13 residues. CDR3: CASSSPVDYGYTF. As DNA, the CDR3 is TGTGCCAGCAGCTCGCCAGTCGACTATGGCTACACCTTC.

There are many counts of this clonotype. This chain joins TRBV3-1 and TRBJ1-1; maybe TRBD1 (6 bases). Trimming cost V 7 bases and J 1 base, with 16 bases left between them. The CDR3 spans 15 residues. Germline CDR1 is LGHDT and CDR2 is YNNKEL (reference sequence). CDR3 DNA: TGTGCCAGCAAATTTGGGGGGCGGACGAACACTGAAGCTTTCTTT. Translation gives CASKFGGRTNTEAFF.

This clonotype was observed many times. The chain couples TRBV6-5 to TRBJ2-6; 11 positions agree with TRBD1. After removal of 6 bases from V and 2 bases from J, the junction contained 6 bases not matched to a gene. Germline loops: CDR1 MNHEY, CDR2 SVGAGI. There are 17 residues in the CDR3. CDR3 sequence reads: CASSPGQGAAGANVLTF. The CDR3 nucleotides are TGTGCCAGCAGCCCAGGACAGGGGGCTGCTGGGGCCAACGTCCTGACTTTC.